This T cell receptor (beta chain) appears in the sequencing data of a study of blood T cell repertoires in COVID-19. The overall study: The samples span acute and convalescent COVID-19 from the United States, Italy and Spain. In each case, the material was cDNA or gDNA derived from T cells, B-cell-depleted T cells, or PBMCs.

In the original analysis: Estimates of nucleated cell counts were drawn from the amplification of reference gene primers. Repertoires were generated with immunoSEQ multiplex PCR, while TCRdb's copy carries only in-frame clones and drops some. V and J calls and clone size are as listed in that table; D and trimming were resolved from the DNA. Among about 240,000 clones listed, 86% were seen once. Germline V CDR1 and CDR2: LNHDA, SQIVND (reference sequence). This CDR3 comprises 14 residues. Trimming took off 6 bases at V and 1 base at J, with 10 bases between the two ends. The receptor was isolated from an elderly man with acute or convalescent COVID-19. The V and J genes are TRBV19 and TRBJ2-1; tentative D call: TRBD2 (5 bases). Specimen: peripheral blood. The CDR3 DNA follows: TGTGCCAGTAGCCCCGGAGGATCCTACAATGAGCAGTTCTTC. Translated: CASSPGGSYNEQFF.